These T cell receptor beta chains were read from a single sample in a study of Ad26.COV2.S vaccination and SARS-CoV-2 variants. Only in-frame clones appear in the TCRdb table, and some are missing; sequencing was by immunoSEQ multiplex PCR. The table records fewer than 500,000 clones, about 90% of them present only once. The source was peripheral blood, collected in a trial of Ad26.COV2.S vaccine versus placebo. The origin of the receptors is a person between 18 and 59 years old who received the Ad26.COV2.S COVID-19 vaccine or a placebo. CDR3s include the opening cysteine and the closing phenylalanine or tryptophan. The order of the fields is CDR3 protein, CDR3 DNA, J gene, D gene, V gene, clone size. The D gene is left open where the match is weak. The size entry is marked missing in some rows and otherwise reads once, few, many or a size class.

CDR3 protein: CASSLGGIEQYF
CDR3 DNA: TGCGCCAGCAGCTTGGGGGGAATAGAGCAGTACTTC
J gene: TRBJ2-7
D gene: NA
V gene: TRBV5-1
clone size: once

CDR3 protein: CASSPRGIGYGYTF
CDR3 DNA: TGTGCCAGCAGCCCCCGGGGAATCGGCTATGGCTACACCTTC
J gene: TRBJ1-2
D gene: NA
V gene: TRBV7-6
clone size: NA

CDR3 protein: CATGAPSSGRSEQFF
CDR3 DNA: TGTGCCACCGGGGCCCCTAGTTCCGGGAGGAGTGAGCAGTTCTTC
J gene: TRBJ2-1
D gene: TRBD2
V gene: TRBV6-5
clone size: NA

CDR3 protein: CASSLVSTSFRYGELFF
CDR3 DNA: TGTGCCAGCAGCTTAGTGTCGACTAGCTTTCGGTACGGGGAGCTGTTTTTT
J gene: TRBJ2-2
D gene: TRBD2
V gene: TRBV7-2
clone size: NA

CDR3 protein: CASRPGTGIRQPQHF
CDR3 DNA: TGTGCCAGCAGGCCCGGGACAGGGATTAGGCAGCCCCAGCATTTT
J gene: TRBJ1-5
D gene: TRBD1
V gene: TRBV28
clone size: once

CDR3 protein: CATSRDPGQGSYEQYF
CDR3 DNA: TGTGCCACCAGCAGAGATCCCGGACAGGGCTCCTACGAGCAGTACTTC
J gene: TRBJ2-7
D gene: TRBD1
V gene: TRBV15
clone size: NA

CDR3 protein: CAWGSGIHTGELFF
CDR3 DNA: TGTGCCTGGGGCTCCGGGATCCACACCGGGGAGCTGTTTTTT
J gene: TRBJ2-2
D gene: NA
V gene: TRBV30
clone size: once

CDR3 protein: CASSLGAGYEQYF
CDR3 DNA: TGTGCCAGCAGCTTAGGGGCGGGCTACGAGCAGTACTTC
J gene: TRBJ2-7
D gene: NA
V gene: TRBV7-9
clone size: NA

CDR3 protein: CASSFSLLNSPLHF
CDR3 DNA: TGTGCCAGCAGCTTCAGCTTACTAAATTCACCCCTCCACTTT
J gene: TRBJ1-6
D gene: NA
V gene: TRBV5-4
clone size: NA

CDR3 protein: CASSPFRTVGQYF
CDR3 DNA: TGTGCCAGCAGCCCTTTTCGAACCGTCGGGCAGTACTTC
J gene: TRBJ2-7
D gene: NA
V gene: TRBV14
clone size: NA

CDR3 protein: CASSPRLAARSGYTF
CDR3 DNA: TGTGCCAGCAGTCCGAGGCTGGCGGCGAGGAGTGGCTACACCTTC
J gene: TRBJ1-2
D gene: NA
V gene: TRBV28
clone size: NA

CDR3 protein: CASSLLSGLGWEQYF
CDR3 DNA: TGTGCCAGCAGCTTGTTATCGGGACTTGGTTGGGAGCAGTACTTC
J gene: TRBJ2-7
D gene: NA
V gene: TRBV11-2
clone size: NA

CDR3 protein: CASSWARAATNEKLFF
CDR3 DNA: TGTGCCAGCAGCTGGGCACGCGCTGCAACTAATGAAAAACTGTTTTTT
J gene: TRBJ1-4
D gene: NA
V gene: TRBV7-9
clone size: NA

CDR3 protein: CASSSFSREAGEQYF
CDR3 DNA: TGTGCCAGCAGTTCATTCTCGCGGGAGGCTGGCGAGCAGTACTTC
J gene: TRBJ2-7
D gene: TRBD2
V gene: TRBV6-6
clone size: few

CDR3 protein: CASSPRRETQYF
CDR3 DNA: TGTGCCAGCAGCCCCCGGCGGGAGACCCAGTACTTC
J gene: TRBJ2-5
D gene: NA
V gene: TRBV7-8
clone size: NA

CDR3 protein: CASSRTDTEAFF
CDR3 DNA: TGTGCCAGCAGTAGGACAGACACTGAAGCTTTCTTT
J gene: TRBJ1-1
D gene: NA
V gene: TRBV6-2/TRBV6-3
clone size: NA

CDR3 protein: CASSFGVAGGTSRYEQYF
CDR3 DNA: NA
J gene: TRBJ2-7
D gene: NA
V gene: TRBV21-1
clone size: NA

CDR3 protein: CSVGGSYTDTQYF
CDR3 DNA: TGCAGCGTTGGGGGCTCATACACAGATACGCAGTATTTT
J gene: TRBJ2-3
D gene: NA
V gene: TRBV29-1
clone size: NA

CDR3 protein: CSVDQGSETQYF
CDR3 DNA: TGCAGCGTTGATCAGGGAAGCGAGACCCAGTACTTC
J gene: TRBJ2-5
D gene: NA
V gene: TRBV29-1
clone size: NA

CDR3 protein: CASSPRAGQPQHF
CDR3 DNA: TGTGCCAGCAGCCCCAGGGCCGGTCAGCCCCAGCATTTT
J gene: TRBJ1-5
D gene: NA
V gene: TRBV12-3/TRBV12-4
clone size: once

CDR3 protein: CASSLSRPENQPQHF
CDR3 DNA: TGTGCCAGCAGTTTATCGAGGCCAGAAAATCAGCCCCAGCATTTT
J gene: TRBJ1-5
D gene: NA
V gene: TRBV27
clone size: few

CDR3 protein: CASSLAGGETQYF
CDR3 DNA: TGTGCCAGCAGCTTAGCCGGGGGAGAGACCCAGTACTTC
J gene: TRBJ2-5
D gene: NA
V gene: TRBV7-2
clone size: NA